The 22 T cell receptor beta chains reported below all come from one sample, sequenced in a study of long-term antiretroviral therapy in people with HIV. Sequencing relied on immunoSEQ assay v3.0, run at survey level. TCRdb keeps only in-frame clones here, not all; method: immunoSEQ multiplex PCR. In the table there are about 10,000 clones, approximately 75% of which are singletons. Sequenced material: unsorted PBMCs, taken 0.7 years after starting antiretroviral therapy. These receptors originate from a man aged 40-49 years with HIV.

This clone qualifies as medium-sized (0.01 to 0.1%). The V gene is TRBV27, the J gene TRBJ2-7; a weak D match, TRBD2 (6 bases). Germline loops: CDR1 MNHEY, CDR2 SMNVEV (reference sequence). V was pared by 4 bases and J by 3 bases, with 13 bases between. CDR3 length: 14 amino acids. DNA for the CDR3: TGTGCCAGCAGTTCCGGAGCGGGTGGCTACGAGCAGTACTTC. This translates into CASSSGAGGYEQYF.

The chain links TRBV15 to TRBJ2-7; D could derive from TRBD1 or TRBD2 (5 bases each). With 0 bases removed from V and 5 bases from J, the gap between germline ends came to 8 bases. Germline CDR1 reads LNHNV; CDR2 reads YYDKDF (reference sequence). The CDR3 runs 13 residues. CDR3: CATSRELGDEQYF. The CDR3 region has the DNA TGTGCCACCAGCAGAGAATTGGGGGACGAGCAGTACTTC.

The CDR3 region has the DNA TGCAGCGTTGGAAAAAGGACAGTCATGAACACTGAAGCTTTCTTT. Protein sequence: CSVGKRTVMNTEAFF. The chain recombines TRBV29-1 with TRBJ1-1; perhaps TRBD1 as D (6 bases). There are 15 residues in the CDR3. CDR1 SQVTM and CDR2 ANQGSEA come from the germline V gene. Trimming cost V 4 bases and J 0 bases, with 15 bases left between them.

The V and J genes are TRBV6-1 and TRBJ2-5; D is perhaps TRBD1 or TRBD2 (7 bases each). Germline V gene sequence: CDR1 MNHNS, CDR2 SASEGT. With 4 bases removed from V and 3 bases from J, the gap between germline ends came to 15 bases. This CDR3 spans 15 amino acids. CDR3 sequence: CASSGGGGSEETQYF. Here the CDR3 DNA reads TGTGCCAGCAGTGGAGGGGGCGGGAGTGAAGAGACCCAGTACTTC.

This chain uses TRBV18 with TRBJ2-7; D may be TRBD2 (6 bases). V was cut by 1 base and J by 7 bases, with 17 bases left in between. Germline values: CDR1 KGHSH, CDR2 LQKENI. This CDR3 contains 15 residues. CDR3 sequence reads: CASSPLGTLAGEQYF. The DNA for the CDR3 is TGTGCCAGCTCACCACTCGGGACTCTGGCTGGTGAGCAGTACTTC.

The chain combines TRBV27 with TRBJ1-5; weak D call: TRBD1 (6 bases). This CDR3 has 14 residues. V was cut by 5 bases and J by 4 bases, with 12 bases left in between. Germline V gene sequence: CDR1 MNHEY, CDR2 SMNVEV (reference sequence). CDR3 bases: TGTGCCAGCAGTGGGGGCTGGGGAAATCAGCCCCAGCATTTT. As protein: CASSGGWGNQPQHF.

This clone has only one observation. This chain uses TRBV13 with TRBJ2-7; 8 nucleotides match TRBD2. Per the germline V gene, CDR1 is PRHDT and CDR2 is FYEKMQ (reference sequence). The CDR3 spans 16 residues. V lost 0 bases and J lost 0; bases outside the gene matches: 4. CDR3 protein: CASSLGLAGASYEQYF. In DNA, the CDR3 is TGTGCCAGCAGCTTAGGCCTAGCGGGCGCCTCCTACGAGCAGTACTTC.

The V gene is TRBV5-4, the J gene TRBJ2-7; tentatively, D is TRBD2 (5 bases). The V gene lost 1 base and the J gene lost 0 bases, with 11 bases spanning the gap. The CDR3 loop spans 15 amino acids. The germline V gene has CDR1 SGHNT and CDR2 YYREEE (reference sequence). The CDR3 nucleotides read TGTGCCAGCAGCTTGAGTAGCCGGGGCTCCTACGAGCAGTACTTC. Translating gives CASSLSSRGSYEQYF.

Notes on this clone: The sample carries other DNA sequences with the same CDR3. This chain connects TRBV4-3 to TRBJ1-5; D is unresolved. The V gene lost 0 bases and the J gene lost 3 bases, with 9 bases spanning the gap. This CDR3 comprises 15 residues. Germline values: CDR1 LGHNA, CDR2 YSLEER. CDR3 nucleotides: TGCGCCAGCAGCCAAGATCGGCAAGACAATCAGCCCCAGCATTTT. Protein product: CASSQDRQDNQPQHF.

This clone appeared a few times. The CDR3 region has the DNA TGTGCCAGCAGTTTATCGCCGGGGATAAATCAGCCCCAGCATTTT. Its translation is CASSLSPGINQPQHF. The chain joins TRBV27 to TRBJ1-5; D remains unclear. Germline assignment: CDR1 MNHEY and CDR2 SMNVEV (reference sequence). Trimming removed 0 bases from V and 4 bases from J, with 10 bases in between. The CDR3 loop spans 15 amino acids.

The chain combines TRBV27 with TRBJ1-1, with D maybe TRBD1 (6 bases). Trimming took off 5 bases at V and 5 bases at J, with 15 bases between the two ends. The germline V gene has CDR1 MNHEY and CDR2 SMNVEV (reference sequence). The CDR3 has 14 amino acids. CDR3 protein: CASSRSGVLTEAFF. CDR3 nucleotide sequence: TGTGCCAGCAGTAGATCAGGGGTTTTAACTGAAGCTTTCTTT.

The chain uses TRBV10-3 and TRBJ1-5; D remains unclear. There are 13 residues in the CDR3. Trimming removed 6 bases from V and 4 bases from J, with 10 bases in between. Germline values: CDR1 ENHRY, CDR2 SYGVKD. The CDR3: CAISPGANQPQHF. For the CDR3, the DNA is TGTGCCATCAGCCCCGGAGCAAATCAGCCCCAGCATTTT.

V is TRBV11-2 and J is TRBJ2-1, with D tentatively TRBD2 (5 bases). V was trimmed by 5 bases and J by 1 base, leaving 15 bases between them. The CDR3 covers 16 residues. Germline V gives CDR1 SGHAT, CDR2 FQNNGV. This chain's CDR3 is CASSPSAGGSYNEQFF. The CDR3 nucleotides are TGTGCCAGCAGCCCGAGTGCTGGCGGGTCCTACAATGAGCAGTTCTTC.

This clone has just a few counts. The CDR3 coding sequence is TGTGCCAGCAGTTACTCTGGGGGGAATGAGCCCCAGCATTTT. Translated: CASSYSGGNEPQHF. V gene TRBV6-9 combines with J gene TRBJ1-5; a weak D match, TRBD1 (5 bases). This CDR3 contains 14 residues. Trimming removed 3 bases from V and 8 bases from J, with 14 bases in between. Germline V CDR1 and CDR2: MNHGY, SVAAGI.

J is TRBJ2-5 and V is TRBV9; maybe TRBD2 (6 bases). This CDR3 has 15 amino acids. Trimming cost V 2 bases and J 4 bases, with 15 bases left between them. Germline CDR1 reads SGDLS; CDR2 reads YYNGEE. DNA for the CDR3: TGTGCCAGCAGCGTCTCGGGAGCGGGCGGAGAGACCCAGTACTTC. This sequence encodes CASSVSGAGGETQYF.

The chain couples TRBV7-8 to TRBJ2-3; tentative D call: TRBD1 (6 bases). V was shortened by 6 bases and J by 3 bases, with 10 bases between the two germline ends. CDR3 length: 13 amino acids. Germline CDR1 and CDR2: SGHVS and FQNEAQ. The CDR3 here is CASRETGTDTQYF. The CDR3 bases are TGTGCCAGCAGGGAAACAGGGACAGATACGCAGTATTTT.

This clone is medium-sized (0.01 to 0.1%) by share. The chain joins TRBV29-1 to TRBJ2-7, with 7 bases aligning to TRBD1. This CDR3 is built from 14 residues. Germline lookup yields CDR1 SQVTM and CDR2 ANQGSEA. Unmatched junction bases numbered 11, after V lost 5 bases and J lost 4 bases. The CDR3 region has the DNA TGCAGCGTTTCTAAGGGGGCGCCGTTTTACGAGCAGTACTTC. Amino acid sequence: CSVSKGAPFYEQYF.

The chain recombines TRBV6-6 with TRBJ1-1, with TRBD1 matching over 7 bases. With V trimmed by 5 bases and J by 5 bases, 8 bases remained unmatched. CDR1 and CDR2 from the germline V gene are MNHNY and SVGAGI (reference sequence). The CDR3 sequence is 14 residues long. The CDR3: CASSPTGISTEAFF. CDR3 nucleotides: TGTGCCAGCAGTCCGACAGGGATATCGACTGAAGCTTTCTTT.

The CDR3 DNA reads TGTGCCAGCAGCTCGCACTTTAGGGGGGGTAACACTGAAGCTTTCTTT. Encoded protein: CASSSHFRGGNTEAFF. The chain employs TRBV7-9 and TRBJ1-1, with D perhaps TRBD1 (6 bases). CDR3 size: 16 residues. In germline, CDR1 is SEHNR, CDR2 FQNEAQ (reference sequence). The ends were cut back, 4 bases at V and 2 bases at J, with 17 bases in the middle.

V is TRBV9 and J is TRBJ2-3; the match to TRBD2 covers 11 bases. Trimming removed 5 bases from V and 4 bases from J; junction bases left unmatched: 12. CDR1 SGDLS and CDR2 YYNGEE come from the germline V gene. The CDR3 totals 17 residues. DNA for the CDR3: TGTGCCAGCAGTCGACCATTACTAGCGGGAGTACCAGATACGCAGTATTTT. Protein product: CASSRPLLAGVPDTQYF.

The chain combines TRBV19 with TRBJ1-4; 10 positions match TRBD1. V shed 6 bases and J 7 bases; nucleotides not matched to a gene: 8. CDR3 size: 15 residues. The germline gives CDR1 LNHDA, CDR2 SQIVND (reference sequence). CDR3 sequence (DNA): TGTGCCAGTAGAGGACCGGGACAGGGGACTGAAAAACTGTTTTTT. Its translation: CASRGPGQGTEKLFF.

The chain is built from TRBV28 and TRBJ2-7; D gene ambiguous. This CDR3 spans 13 amino acids. Germline values: CDR1 MDHEN, CDR2 SYDVKM. Trimming cost V 3 bases and J 0 bases, with 6 bases left between them. The CDR3 region is CASSFTPSYEQYF. The DNA of the CDR3 is TGTGCCAGCAGTTTTACCCCCTCCTACGAGCAGTACTTC.